This entry describes one TCR beta chain. The target antigen is unknown. The data are from a study of T cell responses to AZD1222 COVID-19 vaccine. Study outcomes and limitations: Baseline seropositivity characterized only a handful of AZD1222 recipients. After two AZD1222 doses, spike-specific TCR breadth and depth rose versus day 0. Of spike-specific TCRs, nearly half reportedly target regions left unmutated in variants. Spike-wide vaccine-associated CD4 TCRs dominated at 160-218 and 743-854.

The repertoire was sequenced with immunoSEQ multiplex PCR; TCRdb's copy has only in-frame clones and lacks some. The profile shows roughly 120,000 clones, around 90% of them singletons. This CDR3 is 12 amino acids long. V gave up 8 bases and J gave up 7 bases, with 14 bases separating them. In germline, CDR1 is SNHLY, CDR2 FYNNEI. This clonotype was sampled from an adult who received the AZD1222 COVID-19 vaccine. This chain joins TRBV2 and TRBJ1-2; D is uncertain. Sequenced here: peripheral blood, sampled 28 days after the second AZD1222 dose. The CDR3 sequence is CASGRNPAGYTF. The CDR3 nucleotides are TGTGCCAGCGGTAGGAACCCAGCTGGCTACACCTTC.